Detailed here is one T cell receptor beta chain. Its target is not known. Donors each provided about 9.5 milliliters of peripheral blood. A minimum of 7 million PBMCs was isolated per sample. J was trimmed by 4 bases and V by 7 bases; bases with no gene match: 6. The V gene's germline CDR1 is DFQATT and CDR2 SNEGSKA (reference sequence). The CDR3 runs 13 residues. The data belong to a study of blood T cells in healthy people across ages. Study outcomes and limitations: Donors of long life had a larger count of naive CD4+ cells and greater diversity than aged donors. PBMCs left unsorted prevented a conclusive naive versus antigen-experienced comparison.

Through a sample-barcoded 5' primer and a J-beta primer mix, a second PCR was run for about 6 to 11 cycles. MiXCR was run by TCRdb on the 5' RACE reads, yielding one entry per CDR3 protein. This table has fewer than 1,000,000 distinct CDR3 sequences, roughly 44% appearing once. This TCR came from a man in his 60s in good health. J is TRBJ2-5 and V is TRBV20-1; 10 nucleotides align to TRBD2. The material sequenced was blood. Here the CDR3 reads CSVRTSGGETQYF. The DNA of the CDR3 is TGCAGTGTAAGGACTAGCGGTGGAGAGACCCAGTACTTC.